This T cell receptor (beta chain) was sequenced during a study of T cells in Graves' hyperthyroidism and ophthalmopathy (dated by TCRdb to the late 2010s). Regarding the research as a whole: Peripheral blood samples were taken at the time of initial diagnosis, prior to any treatment. TCR V-J signatures able to tell the groups apart were searched for in a discovery cohort of some 100 patients, of whom over 40 had Graves' ophthalmopathy and about 55 had stable Graves' hyperthyroidism. Prospective prediction of ophthalmopathy was tested in an independent validation cohort of fewer than 20 hyperthyroidism patients and some 17 patients who later progressed to ophthalmopathy. The 80 to 100 discovery patients were randomly divided into training and test sets at a 7:3 ratio. In about 6 Graves' hyperthyroidism patients, the study also compared T-cell repertoires from thyroid tissue with T-cell repertoires from blood. Once sampling was done, hyperthyroidism patients were given methimazole at a starting dose of 30 mg daily, whereas ophthalmopathy patients were given high-dose intravenous methylprednisolone. TCR Vbeta CDR3 sequencing of fewer than 150 peripheral blood samples (about 45 ophthalmopathy, under 80 hyperthyroidism and approximately 17 progressor patients) is reported in the paper.

What the authors observed across the whole study: During validation, the model predicted progression to ophthalmopathy a median of approximately 7 months ahead of onset, with around 65% sensitivity and 72.22% specificity. A 13 V-J signature model separated ophthalmopathy from stable hyperthyroidism, with 87.88% sensitivity and roughly 84% specificity in cross-validation and 80%/75% in testing. Sample size was not statistically predetermined, and blinding of investigators to group allocation was not performed. Blood samples also contained most of the expanded thyroid clonotypes (frequency above 0.001), which suggests that blood repertoires may reflect thyroid immune responses.

Its CDR3 holds 15 amino acids, cysteine through phenylalanine. CDR3 DNA is the only sequence kept; it has 45 bases, read in frame from the first base. After removal of 6 bases from V and 4 bases from J, the junction retains 5 bases not matched to a gene. CDR1 MNHEY and CDR2 SVGEGT are derived from the germline V gene. TCR beta CDR3 regions were amplified from RNA transcripts. A first-round RT-PCR of the TCR CDR3 used the HTBI primer set with the Qiagen OneStep RT-PCR kit. A second multiplex PCR round built the libraries, followed by size selection and purification. The libraries were sequenced on an Illumina HiSeq2000 using paired-end 100 bp reads. The paper's data handling went like this. SOAPnuke was used to process the raw data, removing reads that contained adapters or uncalled bases, had a mean Phred below 15, or lacked an exact match to the constant primer or identifier. COPE v1.2.5 was used to merge high-quality paired reads, and clonotypes were defined as unique nucleotide sequences. MiTCR v1.1 was used to align clonotypes to the IMGT TRBV, TRBD and TRBJ reference segments. The analysis was restricted to V-J combinations with a frequency above 0.0001, which together covered just over 99% of the repertoires. A TCS score was defined as the ratio between F50 (clonal expansion) and ExV (chaos), using BLOSUM62-based TCRdist between CDR3 peptides within each V-J. Welch's t-statistics and random forest reduced around 510 V-J features to about 13, which were used in a naive Bayes classifier (R e1071). The public reads were quality trimmed at Q25 with fastp and then assembled into clones with MiXCR by TCRdb, keeping productive beta chains. Identical CDR3 protein sequences are pooled into one entry, listed with their most common genes and DNA. In this record, the V and J calls reflect TCRdb's handling and not the investigators' own analysis. The sample includes approximately 350,000 distinct CDR3 sequences, with about 15% observed a single time. The ten largest account for roughly 20% of the sample.

In regard to this clonotype: What antigen it recognizes has not been identified. No much larger clonotype is one base removed from it; base qualities were not supplied.

Ophthalmopathy patients had moderately to severely active disease, with a Clinical Activity Score of 3 or more, a NOSPECS grade of 4 or more, and a disease duration of less than 3 months. Patients with uncontrolled infections, other autoimmune diseases, pregnancy or lactation were excluded. Diagnoses were established on the basis of clinical symptoms, serum thyroxine and TRAb, thyroid ultrasound, and orbital computed tomography. Ficoll-Paque density gradient centrifugation was used to isolate PBMCs from under 11 ml of fresh peripheral blood. Trizol reagent was used to extract total RNA, and RNA quality was then checked on an Agilent 2100 Bioanalyzer.

The source of this sequence is a woman aged 60-75 years with Graves' ophthalmopathy. Rearrangement joined TRBV6-2 or TRBV6-3 to TRBJ2-3; TRBD1 fits 12 bases in the junction. The sequenced sample was blood. The sequenced DNA: TGTGCCAGCAGCCGGGACAGGGGGCTTTCAGATACGCAGTATTTT. The resulting protein is CASSRDRGLSDTQYF.